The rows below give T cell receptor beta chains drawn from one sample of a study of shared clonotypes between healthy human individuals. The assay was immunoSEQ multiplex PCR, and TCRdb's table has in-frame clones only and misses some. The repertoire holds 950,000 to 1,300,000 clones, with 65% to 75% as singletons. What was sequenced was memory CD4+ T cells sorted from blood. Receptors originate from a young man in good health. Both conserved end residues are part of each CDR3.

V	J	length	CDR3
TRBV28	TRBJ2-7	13	CASSLIGTYEQYF
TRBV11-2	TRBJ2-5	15	CASSLAGQIQETQYF
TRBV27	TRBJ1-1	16	CASSSALTGRNTEAFF
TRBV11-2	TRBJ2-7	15	CASSLDLQREYEQYF
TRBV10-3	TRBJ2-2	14	CAIRPDRATGELFF
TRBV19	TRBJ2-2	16	CASTPLSREDTGELFF
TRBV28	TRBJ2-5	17	CASSWTSGRPSQETQYF
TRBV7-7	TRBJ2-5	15	CASSSLAGGVETQYF
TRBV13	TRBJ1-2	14	CASLRQGGGAGYTF
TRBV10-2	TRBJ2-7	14	CAASGGGISYEQYF
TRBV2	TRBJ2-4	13	CASNTGEWDIQYF
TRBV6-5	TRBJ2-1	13	CASSRQGYNEQFF
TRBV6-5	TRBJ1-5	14	CASGNQDRATQLHF
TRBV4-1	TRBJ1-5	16	CASQDLRSTGNQPQHF
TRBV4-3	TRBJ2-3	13	CASSQVRGDTQYF
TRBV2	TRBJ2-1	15	CASSLEREYDDEQFF
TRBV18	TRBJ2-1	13	CASSPATVNEQFF
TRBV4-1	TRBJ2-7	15	CASSQETSGTVRQYF
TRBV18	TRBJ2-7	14	CASSKTSGTYEQYF
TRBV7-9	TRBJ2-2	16	CASSLGLAANTGELFF
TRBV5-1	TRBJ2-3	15	CASRTSGGSADTQYF
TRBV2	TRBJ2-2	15	CASGQDRPLTGELFF
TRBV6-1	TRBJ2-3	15	CASSAGSLSTDTQYF
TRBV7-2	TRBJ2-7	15	CASSLGSAGKNEQYF
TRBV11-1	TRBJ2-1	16	CASSLGRFGRYNEQFF
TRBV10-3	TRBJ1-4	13	CATQGAANEKLFF
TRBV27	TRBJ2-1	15	CASSLGTGAGNEQFF
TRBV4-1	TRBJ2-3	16	CASSQGQAGGWNTQYF
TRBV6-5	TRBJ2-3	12	CASSSTTDTQYF
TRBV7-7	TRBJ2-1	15	CASSLGQGAHNEQFF
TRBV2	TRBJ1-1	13	CASSSTVNTEAFF
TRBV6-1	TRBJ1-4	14	CASSEGSTNEKLFF
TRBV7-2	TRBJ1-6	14	CAEKSGQGASPLHF
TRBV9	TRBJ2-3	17	CASSLGASGRATDTQYF
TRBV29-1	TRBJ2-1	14	CSVDPLAGGLGQFF
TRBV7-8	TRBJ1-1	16	CASSPGTGKGNTEAFF
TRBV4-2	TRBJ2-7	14	CASSRRDRESEQYF
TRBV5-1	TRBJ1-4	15	CASSLAAGGLEKLFF
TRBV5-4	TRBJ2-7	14	CASSPRGGVYEQYF
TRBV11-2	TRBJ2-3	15	CASSLRGGMTDTQYF
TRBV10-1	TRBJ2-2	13	CASRGLTDRELFF
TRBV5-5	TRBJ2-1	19	CASSLKNSGRALSYNEQFF
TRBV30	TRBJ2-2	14	CAWSGQPNTGELFF
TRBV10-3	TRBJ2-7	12	CASSGGAGEQYF
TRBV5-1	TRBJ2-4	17	CASSKGPLRNTTNIQYF
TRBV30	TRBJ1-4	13	CAWTAGLNEKLFF
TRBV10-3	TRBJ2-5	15	CAIGLDRGQGETQYF
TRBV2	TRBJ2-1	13	CASMGTKIGEQFF
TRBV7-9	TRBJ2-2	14	CASSQYSGTGELFF
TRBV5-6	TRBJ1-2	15	CASIQRGTGGSGYTF
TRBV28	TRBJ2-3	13	CASSGTDPDTQYF
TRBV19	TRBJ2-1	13	CASIEPSYNEQFF
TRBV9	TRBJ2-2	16	CASSATGTGNTGELFF
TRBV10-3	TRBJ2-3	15	CASQGGGISTDTQYF
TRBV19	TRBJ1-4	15	CASSQTGAGNEKLFF
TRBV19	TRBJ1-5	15	CASSPQGIVDQPQHF
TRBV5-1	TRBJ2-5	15	CASSLSGGKEETQYF
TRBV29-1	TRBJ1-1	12	CSSRWTNTEAFF
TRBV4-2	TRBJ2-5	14	CASSQTGGGETQYF